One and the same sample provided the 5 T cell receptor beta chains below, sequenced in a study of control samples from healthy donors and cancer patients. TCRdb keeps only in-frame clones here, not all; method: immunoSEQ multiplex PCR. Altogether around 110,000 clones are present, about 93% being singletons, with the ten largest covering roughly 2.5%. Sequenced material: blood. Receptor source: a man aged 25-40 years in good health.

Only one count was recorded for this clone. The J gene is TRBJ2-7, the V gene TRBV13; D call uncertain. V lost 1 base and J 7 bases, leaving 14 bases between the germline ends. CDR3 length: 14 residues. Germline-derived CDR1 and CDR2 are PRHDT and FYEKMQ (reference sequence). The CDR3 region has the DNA TGTGCCAGCAGCTTAGAATGGTCGGGCCGGGAGCAGTACTTC. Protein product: CASSLEWSGREQYF. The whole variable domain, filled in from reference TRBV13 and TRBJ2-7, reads AAGVIQSPRHLIKEKRETATLKCYPIPRHDTVYWYQQGPGQDPQFLISFYEKMQSDKGSIPDRFSAQQFSDYHSELNMSSLELGDSALYFCASSLEWSGREQYFGPGTRLTVT.

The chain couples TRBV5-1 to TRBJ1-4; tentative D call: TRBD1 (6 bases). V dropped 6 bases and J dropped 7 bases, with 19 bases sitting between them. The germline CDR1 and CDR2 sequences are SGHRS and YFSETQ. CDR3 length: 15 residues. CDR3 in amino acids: CASTVSGGLIEKLFF. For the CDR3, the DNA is TGCGCCAGCACCGTCTCGGGGGGGCTTATTGAAAAACTGTTTTTT.

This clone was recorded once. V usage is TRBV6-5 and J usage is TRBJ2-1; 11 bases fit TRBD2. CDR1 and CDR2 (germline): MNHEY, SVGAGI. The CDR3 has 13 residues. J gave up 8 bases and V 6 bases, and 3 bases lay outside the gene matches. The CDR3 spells CASRTSGEDEQFF. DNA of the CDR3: TGTGCCAGCAGGACTAGCGGGGAGGATGAGCAGTTCTTC.

The CDR3 reads CASSWGAGRNTDTQYF. The CDR3 DNA sequence: TGCGCCAGCAGCTGGGGAGCGGGGAGAAACACAGATACGCAGTATTTT. The chain recombines TRBV5-1 with TRBJ2-3; 7 bases are a match to TRBD2. This CDR3 contains 16 residues. Trimming took 3 bases from V and 2 from J; bases not matched to a gene: 9. Germline lookup yields CDR1 SGHRS and CDR2 YFSETQ.

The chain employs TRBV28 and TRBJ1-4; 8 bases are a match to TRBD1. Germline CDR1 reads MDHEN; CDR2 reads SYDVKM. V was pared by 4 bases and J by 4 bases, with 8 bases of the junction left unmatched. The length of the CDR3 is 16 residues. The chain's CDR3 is CASSSFGQGGNEKLFF. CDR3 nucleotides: TGTGCCAGCAGTTCCTTCGGACAGGGAGGTAATGAAAAACTGTTTTTT.